The 14 T cell receptor beta chains below all came from one sample that was sequenced in a study of shared clonotypes between healthy human individuals. Some clones are missing from TCRdb's copy, which holds only in-frame ones; the method was immunoSEQ multiplex PCR. The sample records some 2,000,000 clones, 95% being singletons. What was sequenced was naive CD4+ T cells sorted from blood. Subset specified: CD45RA+ positively selected. The receptors shown here come from a man younger than 35 in good health.

The rearrangement links TRBV6-5 to TRBJ2-3; 11 nucleotides line up with TRBD2. After removal of 0 bases from V and 14 bases from J, the junction contained 10 bases not matched to a gene. The CDR3 is made up of 15 amino acids. Germline V gives CDR1 MNHEY, CDR2 SVGAGI. As DNA, the CDR3 is TGTGCCAGCAGTTACTCCGCCGGACTAGCGGGTTCTCTGTATTTT. Translation: CASSYSAGLAGSLYF.

The chain couples TRBV11-2 to TRBJ1-6, with 8 bases fitting TRBD1. The CDR3 is made up of 19 amino acids. V lost 0 bases to trimming and J lost 7 bases; unmatched junction nucleotides: 14. Looked up from germline, CDR1 is SGHAT and CDR2 is FQNNGV. Here the CDR3 reads CASSLDRRRQGFRNSPLHF. The CDR3 DNA reads as TGTGCCAGCAGCTTAGATCGGCGGAGACAGGGGTTCCGAAATTCACCCCTCCACTTT.

Concerning this clone: The same CDR3 is also encoded by other DNA sequences in this sample. The rearrangement joins TRBV6-6 to TRBJ2-5; no reliable D call. Between the trimmed V and J ends, which lost 2 bases and 2 bases, there was a span of 9 bases. Germline assignment: CDR1 MNHNY and CDR2 SVGAGI (reference sequence). There are 14 residues in the CDR3. CDR3 nucleotides: TGTGCCAGCAGTTACCGTGGGATACAAGAGACCCAGTACTTC. Amino acid sequence: CASSYRGIQETQYF.

V is TRBV9 and J is TRBJ2-7, with 8 bases matching TRBD1. CDR1 and CDR2 (germline): SGDLS, YYNGEE. The CDR3 has 15 residues. J was trimmed by 1 base and V by 4 bases; bases with no gene match: 7. CDR3 bases: TGTGCCAGCAGCAAAGGACAGGGAAAATCCTACGAGCAGTACTTC. This gives the protein CASSKGQGKSYEQYF. The variable domain in full, with the rest retrieved from reference TRBV9 and TRBJ2-7, is DSGVTQTPKHLITATGQRVTLRCSPRSGDLSVYWYQQSLDQGLQFLIQYYNGEERAKGNILERFSAQQFPDLHSELNLSSLELGDSALYFCASSKGQGKSYEQYFGPGTRLTVT.

V usage is TRBV6-1 and J usage is TRBJ2-3; D may correspond to TRBD1 or TRBD2 (5 bases each). From germline, CDR1 is MNHNS and CDR2 SASEGT. V shed 6 bases and J shed 2 bases, with 15 bases lying between them. This CDR3 comprises 15 residues. The CDR3 DNA is TGTGCCAGCAGCCGAGGGGAACTACTCACAGATACGCAGTATTTT. Residues: CASSRGELLTDTQYF.

The CDR3 here is CASSIDRGWYGYTF. DNA for the CDR3: TGTGCCAGTAGTATAGACAGGGGATGGTATGGCTACACCTTC. V and J are TRBV19 and TRBJ1-2, with TRBD1 as a possible D gene (6 bases). V lost 0 bases and J lost 5, with 10 bases in between. CDR3 length: 14 residues. Looked up from germline, CDR1 is LNHDA and CDR2 is SQIVND (reference sequence).

This clone has just one count. The chain joins TRBV18 to TRBJ2-7; 10 bases map to TRBD1. CDR1 and CDR2 (germline): KGHSH, LQKENI. The CDR3 covers 15 residues. Germline trimming cut 4 bases from V and 3 bases from J; bases unmatched to any gene: 6. The CDR3 is CASSRGQGIGYEQYF. The DNA of the CDR3 is TGTGCCAGCTCACGGGGACAGGGGATAGGCTACGAGCAGTACTTC.

The rearrangement links TRBV7-2 to TRBJ1-1, with D unclear. With 2 bases removed from V and 6 bases from J, the gap between germline ends came to 7 bases. Per the germline V gene, CDR1 is SGHTA and CDR2 is FQGNSA. CDR3 length equals 12 residues. CDR3 in DNA: TGTGCCAGCAGCTTAAGGGTAGCTGAAGCTTTCTTT. Translating it yields CASSLRVAEAFF.

The J gene is TRBJ2-3, the V gene TRBV19; D uncertain. The ends were cut back, 1 base at V and 0 bases at J, with 8 bases in the middle. The V gene's germline CDR1 is LNHDA and CDR2 SQIVND (reference sequence). This CDR3 has 15 residues. In DNA form, the CDR3 reads TGTGCCAGTAGTATAGGTGTAAGTAGCACAGATACGCAGTATTTT. Amino acids: CASSIGVSSTDTQYF.

J is TRBJ1-1 and V is TRBV6-1; D unclear. Germline values: CDR1 MNHNS, CDR2 SASEGT. This CDR3 region has 13 residues. V was pared by 4 bases and J by 8 bases, with 14 bases between. CDR3 in amino acids: CASSVLGVGEAFF. CDR3 bases: TGTGCCAGCAGTGTTCTCGGGGTCGGAGAAGCTTTCTTT.

The gene calls are TRBV29-1 and TRBJ2-5, with D hard to call. Trimming left V 4 bases short and J 1 base short, with 13 bases between. Germline CDR1 and CDR2: SQVTM and ANQGSEA. The CDR3 runs to 14 residues. Written as DNA, the CDR3 is TGCAGCGTTGCGTTTCGGACCCTCCAAGAGACCCAGTACTTC. It codes for CSVAFRTLQETQYF.

The chain has TRBV28 and TRBJ2-5, with 14 positions matching TRBD2. CDR3 length: 15 amino acids. CDR1 is MDHEN, CDR2 SYDVKM, per germline. Trimming took 5 bases from V and 5 from J; bases not matched to a gene: 4. The CDR3 loop reads CASSPRTSGGETQYF. CDR3 nucleotide sequence: TGTGCCAGCAGTCCCCGGACTAGCGGGGGGGAGACCCAGTACTTC.

With respect to this clone: Additional DNA sequences in this sample encode the identical CDR3. The J gene is TRBJ1-6, the V gene TRBV30, with D possibly being TRBD1 (5 bases). Trimming removed 0 bases from V and 10 bases from J, with 10 bases in between. CDR3 length equals 13 residues. The germline CDR1 and CDR2 sequences are GTSNPN and SVGIG (reference sequence). Written as DNA, the CDR3 is TGTGCCTGGAGTGTAGGTCGGGGCTCACCCCTCCACTTT. Translation gives CAWSVGRGSPLHF.

This chain links TRBV19 with TRBJ1-2; D uncertain. The CDR3 is 14 amino acids. The V gene's germline CDR1 is LNHDA and CDR2 SQIVND (reference sequence). Trimming took off 5 bases at V and 0 bases at J, with 10 bases between the two ends. The chain's CDR3 is CASSPAATNYGYTF. CDR3 DNA: TGTGCCAGTAGTCCCGCGGCTACTAACTATGGCTACACCTTC.